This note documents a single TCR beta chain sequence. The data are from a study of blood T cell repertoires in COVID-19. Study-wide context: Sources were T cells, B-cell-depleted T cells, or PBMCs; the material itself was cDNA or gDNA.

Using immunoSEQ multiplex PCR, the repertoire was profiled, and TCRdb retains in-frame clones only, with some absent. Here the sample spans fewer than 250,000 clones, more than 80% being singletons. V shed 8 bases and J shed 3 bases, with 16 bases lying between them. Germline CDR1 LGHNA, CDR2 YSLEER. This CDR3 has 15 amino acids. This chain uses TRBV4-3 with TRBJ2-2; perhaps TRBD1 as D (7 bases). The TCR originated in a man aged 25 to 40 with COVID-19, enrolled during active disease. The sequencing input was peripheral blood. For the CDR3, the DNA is TGCGCCAGCGGGAATGACAGGGACTACACCGGGGAGCTGTTTTTT. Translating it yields CASGNDRDYTGELFF.